This is a list of T cell receptor beta chains from one sample in a study of T cell repertoires in cytomegalovirus infection. Using its own MiXCR run on the reads, TCRdb lists one record per CDR3 protein. Found here are about 700,000 distinct CDR3 sequences, roughly 36% of them singletons; the top ten hold about 18%. Antigens for these TCRs are unknown. This specimen was cultured PBMCs, taken from culture after CMV antigen stimulation. The receptors shown here come from a human donor in good health (CMV status not recorded). Some clones in this sample may be carry-over from other donors' samples. CDR3s include the opening cysteine and the closing phenylalanine or tryptophan. A D gene is named only where the DNA matches it firmly. The size field is filled for only some rows; it gives once, few, many or a size class.

>TRBD1|TRBV10-3|-|TRBJ1-1
CAISGDSLNTEAFF
TGTGCCATCAGCGGGGACAGCCTGAACACTGAAGCTTTCTTT
>-|TRBV2|few|TRBJ1-2
CATRGQSLGGYTF
TGTGCCACCCGAGGACAGTCCTTAGGTGGCTACACCTTC
>TRBD2|TRBV7-8|many|TRBJ2-1
CASSLASLAGASEFF
TGTGCCAGCAGCTTAGCTTCCCTAGCGGGAGCCTCGGAGTTCTTC
>-|TRBV19|-|TRBJ1-2
CASTPDSYGYTF
TGTGCCAGTACACCGGACAGCTATGGCTACACCTTC
>-|TRBV7-9|few|TRBJ1-6
CASSLVAGVSPLHF
TGTGCCAGCAGCTTAGTGGCAGGGGTATCACCCCTCCACTTT
>TRBD2|TRBV7-2|-|TRBJ2-3
CASSPQRGGRGLQTDTQYF
TGTGCCAGCAGCCCCCAGCGTGGAGGTAGGGGACTACAAACAGATACGCAGTATTTT
>-|TRBV7-2|many|TRBJ2-1
CASSSGRDSYNEQFF
TGTGCCAGCAGCTCAGGGCGGGACTCCTACAATGAGCAGTTCTTC
>-|TRBV6-6|few|TRBJ1-4
CASSYDRNEKLFF
TGTGCCAGCAGTTACGACAGGAATGAAAAACTGTTTTTT
>-|TRBV4-1|few|TRBJ1-2
CASSQRGYGYTF
TGCGCCAGCAGCCAACGGGGGTATGGCTACACCTTC
>TRBD1|TRBV29-1|few|TRBJ1-1
CSVERSRGHVLNTEAFF
TGCAGCGTTGAAAGAAGCAGGGGGCATGTATTAAACACTGAAGCTTTCTTT
>TRBD2|TRBV7-2|few|TRBJ2-1
CASSLVYRTSGPYNEQFF
TGTGCCAGCAGCTTAGTTTACAGGACTAGCGGGCCCTACAATGAGCAGTTCTTC
>TRBD1|TRBV4-3|-|TRBJ2-7
CASSHNLQGSDEQYF
TGCGCCAGCAGCCACAATTTACAGGGGTCGGACGAGCAGTACTTC
>-|TRBV7-6|-|TRBJ2-3
CASSVTSDTQYF
TGTGCCAGCAGCGTAACATCTGATACGCAGTATTTT
>-|TRBV7-2|many|TRBJ1-1
CASSLAPGRGKGTEAFF
TGTGCCAGCAGCTTAGCTCCCGGGCGGGGAAAAGGGACTGAAGCTTTCTTT
>TRBD1|TRBV7-9|-|TRBJ2-5
CANNGQGRGETQYF
TGTGCCAACAATGGACAGGGACGTGGAGAGACCCAGTACTTC
>-|TRBV6-6|few|TRBJ1-3
CASSILPGVSGNTIYF
TGTGCCAGCAGTATTCTCCCCGGGGTCTCTGGAAACACCATATATTTT
>-|TRBV7-6|few|TRBJ1-3
CASSARSGVENTIYF
TGTGCCAGCAGCGCGCGTTCGGGGGTCGAAAACACCATATATTTT
>-|TRBV19|once|TRBJ1-5
CASSMARTNQPQHF
TGTGCCAGTAGTATGGCCCGGACCAATCAGCCCCAGCATTTT
>TRBD2|TRBV7-8|-|TRBJ2-5
CASSLASGGFRETQYF
TGTGCCAGCAGCTTAGCTAGCGGGGGGTTTCGGGAGACCCAGTACTTC
>TRBD1|TRBV6-1|few|TRBJ2-7
CASSKLDRDRDEQYF
TGTGCCAGCAGTAAATTAGACCGGGACAGGGACGAGCAGTACTTC
>-|TRBV7-8|many|TRBJ1-1
CASSLGYRQVNTEAFF
TGTGCCAGCAGCTTAGGATATCGACAGGTGAACACTGAAGCTTTCTTT
>TRBD2|TRBV10-3|-|TRBJ2-1
CAISEGLAGPYNEQFF
TGTGCCATCAGTGAGGGACTAGCGGGGCCTTACAATGAGCAGTTCTTC
>-|TRBV7-2|-|TRBJ1-5
CAVARGAGNQPQHF
TGTGCTGTGGCAAGGGGGGCCGGGAATCAGCCCCAGCATTTT
>-|TRBV18|-|TRBJ1-1
CASSPRSFTPGTEAFF
TGTGCCAGCTCACCAAGGTCGTTCACCCCTGGCACTGAAGCTTTCTTT
>TRBD2|TRBV6-2/TRBV6-3|few|TRBJ2-3
CASSYSILVLAETTDTQYF
TGTGCCAGCAGTTACTCGATACTTGTACTAGCGGAGACCACAGATACGCAGTATTTT
>-|TRBV7-2|-|TRBJ2-1
CASIGRGGGDEQFF
TGTGCCAGCATAGGGAGGGGGGGCGGGGATGAGCAGTTCTTC
>TRBD1|TRBV7-9|few|TRBJ1-1
CASSRQGELLMNTEAFF
TGTGCCAGCAGCCGACAGGGAGAACTCCTCATGAACACTGAAGCTTTCTTT
>-|TRBV20-1|-|TRBJ2-1
CSARDLELSYNEQFF
TGCAGTGCTAGAGATCTGGAGCTCTCCTACAATGAGCAGTTCTTC
>TRBD2|TRBV7-2|-|TRBJ2-5
CASRLWRERVETQYF
TGTGCCAGCAGATTATGGCGGGAGAGGGTGGAGACCCAGTACTTC
>-|TRBV6-5|-|TRBJ2-1
CASRTGAHNEQFF
TGTGCCAGCCGGACCGGGGCCCACAATGAGCAGTTCTTC
>TRBD1|TRBV27|few|TRBJ1-5
CASRGQYSNQPQHF
TGTGCCAGCAGGGGACAGTATAGCAATCAGCCCCAGCATTTT
>TRBD1|TRBV18|-|TRBJ2-7
CASSPKQGTPRKEQYF
TGTGCCAGCTCACCCAAACAGGGGACCCCTCGCAAGGAGCAGTACTTC
>TRBD1|TRBV2|-|TRBJ1-1
CASRAGQGAAEAFF
TGTGCCAGCAGGGCCGGACAGGGAGCGGCTGAAGCTTTCTTT
>TRBD1|TRBV12-3/TRBV12-4|-|TRBJ1-1
CASSLSGTGATEAFF
TGTGCCAGCAGTTTATCTGGGACAGGGGCCACTGAAGCTTTCTTT
>-|TRBV10-3|few|TRBJ1-2
CAISEPGGGDYGYTF
TGTGCCATCAGTGAGCCCGGAGGAGGCGACTATGGCTACACCTTC
>-|TRBV7-2|-|TRBJ2-7
CASSLGTDAYEQYF
TGTGCCAGCAGCTTAGGGACGGATGCCTACGAGCAGTACTTC
>TRBD2|TRBV5-3|-|TRBJ2-1
CASRPGTSGREGNEQFF
TGTGCCAGCAGGCCCGGGACTAGCGGGAGGGAGGGCAATGAGCAGTTCTTC
>TRBD1|TRBV28|-|TRBJ1-1
CASARGQGRAMNTEAFF
TGTGCCAGCGCTCGGGGACAGGGGAGGGCTATGAACACTGAAGCTTTCTTT
>-|TRBV6-2/TRBV6-3|-|TRBJ2-3
CASSYSSPGVTDTQYF
TGTGCCAGCAGTTATTCTAGCCCAGGGGTAACAGATACGCAGTATTTT
>-|TRBV19|-|TRBJ2-2
CASSPRTHTGELFF
TGTGCCAGTAGCCCACGGACCCACACCGGGGAGCTGTTTTTT